These 2 T cell receptor beta chains came from one sample sequenced in a study of blood T cells in healthy people across ages. The second PCR ran about 6 to 12 cycles with a sample-barcoded 5' primer and J-beta primers. TCRdb reprocessed the 5' RACE reads with MiXCR, giving one entry per CDR3 protein. The data contain some 710,000 distinct CDR3 sequences, around 50% of them singletons. The sequenced sample was blood. Receptors were obtained from an elderly man in good health.

This chain links TRBV27 with TRBJ1-1, with no clear D. The CDR3 runs 13 residues. Germline V gene data show CDR1 as MNHEY and CDR2 as SMNVEV (reference sequence). V lost 5 bases to trimming and J lost 2 bases, with 9 bases between them. The CDR3 DNA follows: TGTGCCAGCAGTGGGAACAGAAACACTGAAGCTTTCTTT. It encodes CASSGNRNTEAFF.

This clonotype was detected a few times. The chain joins TRBV28 to TRBJ2-3, with a tentative D call TRBD2 (5 bases). The CDR3 runs 15 residues. V lost 6 bases and J 5 bases, leaving 18 bases between the germline ends. The germline gives CDR1 MDHEN, CDR2 SYDVKM. The CDR3 protein is CASSPQRNRRDTQYF. CDR3 nucleotides: TGTGCCAGCAGCCCTCAGCGGAATCGAAGAGATACGCAGTATTTT.